Detailed here is one T cell receptor (beta chain). This entry is derived from a study of blood T cell repertoires in COVID-19. Across the whole study: COVID-19 samples from acute and convalescent phases originated in the United States, Italy and Spain. Sources were T cells, B-cell-depleted T cells, or PBMCs; the material itself was cDNA or gDNA.

Repertoires were generated with immunoSEQ multiplex PCR, while TCRdb's copy carries only in-frame clones and drops some. The sample consists of fewer than 250,000 clones, roughly nine tenths of them appearing once. Trimming removed 0 bases from V and 7 bases from J, with 8 bases in between. CDR1 and CDR2 from the germline V gene are SGHRS and YFSETQ. This CDR3 region has 14 residues. Participants came from roughly 24 US areas, aged about 18 to 89 years. Cohort 3 donors counted as recovered after two negative PCRs, clearance, or resolved symptoms. Sequencing used PBMCs or T cells enriched from blood (not recorded which). This sequence was found in a woman aged 18-30 years who had recovered from COVID-19. The chain joins TRBV5-1 to TRBJ1-6; possibly TRBD1 for D (6 bases). The CDR3 DNA reads TGCGCCAGCAGCTTGGGGACAGAGAATTCACCCCTCCACTTT. It codes for CASSLGTENSPLHF.